This T cell receptor (beta chain) stems from a study of blood T cell repertoires in COVID-19. Study information: Donors in the United States, Italy and Spain gave samples during acute or convalescent COVID-19.

In the original analysis: Estimation of nucleated cell counts relied on the amplification of reference gene primers. The table came from immunoSEQ multiplex PCR; TCRdb's copy has only in-frame clones and leaves some out. V, J and clone size derive from that table, while D and trimming were established from the DNA sequence. This table has under 250,000 clones, about 83% appearing once. This CDR3 has 15 residues. Germline V CDR1 and CDR2: SGHKS, YYEKEE (reference sequence). Deletions cut 1 base from V and 6 bases from J, with 11 bases between. The clonotype comes from a woman in her thirties or forties who had been exposed to COVID-19. V is TRBV5-5 and J is TRBJ1-6; the D is unclear. Sequenced sample: PBMCs or T cells enriched from blood (not recorded which). CDR3 nucleotide sequence: TGTGCCAGCAGCTTGTATTTCCCGGGTAATTCACCCCTCCACTTT. Its translation is CASSLYFPGNSPLHF.